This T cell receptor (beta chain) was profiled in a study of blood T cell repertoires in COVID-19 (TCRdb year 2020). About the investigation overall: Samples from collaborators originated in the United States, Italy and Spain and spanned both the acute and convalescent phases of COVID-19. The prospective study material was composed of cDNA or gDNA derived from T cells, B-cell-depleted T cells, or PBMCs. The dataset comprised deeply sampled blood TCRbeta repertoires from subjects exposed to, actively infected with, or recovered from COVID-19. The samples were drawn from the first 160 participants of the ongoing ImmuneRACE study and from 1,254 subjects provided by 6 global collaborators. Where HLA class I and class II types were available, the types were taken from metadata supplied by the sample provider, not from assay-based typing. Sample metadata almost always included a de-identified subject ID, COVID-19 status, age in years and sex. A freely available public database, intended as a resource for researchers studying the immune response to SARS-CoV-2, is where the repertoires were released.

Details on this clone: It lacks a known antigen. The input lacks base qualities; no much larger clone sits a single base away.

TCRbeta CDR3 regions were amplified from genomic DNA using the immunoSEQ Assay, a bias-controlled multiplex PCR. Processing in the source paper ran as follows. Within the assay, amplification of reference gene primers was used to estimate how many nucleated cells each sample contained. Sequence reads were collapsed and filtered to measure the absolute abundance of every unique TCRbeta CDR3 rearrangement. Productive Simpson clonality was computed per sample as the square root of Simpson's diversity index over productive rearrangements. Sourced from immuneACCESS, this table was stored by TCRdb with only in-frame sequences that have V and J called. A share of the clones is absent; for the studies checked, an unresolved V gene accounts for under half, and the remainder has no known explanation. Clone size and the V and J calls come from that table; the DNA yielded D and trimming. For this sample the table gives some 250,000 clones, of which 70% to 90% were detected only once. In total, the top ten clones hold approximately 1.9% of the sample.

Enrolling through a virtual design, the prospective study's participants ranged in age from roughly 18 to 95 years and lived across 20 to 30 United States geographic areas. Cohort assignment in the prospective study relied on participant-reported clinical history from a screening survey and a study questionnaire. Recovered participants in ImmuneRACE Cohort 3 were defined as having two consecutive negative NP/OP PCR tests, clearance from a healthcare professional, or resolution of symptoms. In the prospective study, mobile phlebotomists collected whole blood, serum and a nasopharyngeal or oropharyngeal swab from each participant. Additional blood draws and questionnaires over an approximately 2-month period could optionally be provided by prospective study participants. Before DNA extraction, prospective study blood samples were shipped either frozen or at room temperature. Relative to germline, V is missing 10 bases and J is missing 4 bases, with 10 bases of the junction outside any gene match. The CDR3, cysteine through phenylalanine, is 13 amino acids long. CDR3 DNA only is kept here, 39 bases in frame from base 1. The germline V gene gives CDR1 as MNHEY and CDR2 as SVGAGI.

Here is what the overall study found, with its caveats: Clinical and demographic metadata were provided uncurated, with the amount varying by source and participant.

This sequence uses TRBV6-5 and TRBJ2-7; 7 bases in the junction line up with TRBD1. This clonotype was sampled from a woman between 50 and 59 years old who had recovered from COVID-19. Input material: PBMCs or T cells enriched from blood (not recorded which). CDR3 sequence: CANSAQTGYEQYF. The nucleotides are TGTGCCAACTCGGCCCAGACAGGGTACGAGCAGTACTTC.